Sequencing of this T cell receptor (beta chain) was carried out in a study of T cell responses to AZD1222 COVID-19 vaccine. The assay was immunoSEQ multiplex PCR, and TCRdb's table has in-frame clones only and misses some. The sample yields under 150,000 clones, approximately 83% seen once. To note about this clone: Its specificity is unknown. This specimen includes other DNA sequences encoding the same CDR3.

This CDR3 contains 13 residues. V dropped 4 bases and J dropped 5 bases, with 11 bases sitting between them. The germline V gene encodes CDR1 LGHDT and CDR2 YNNKEL (reference sequence). Findings of the study overall: Donors, mostly white British, included more females; clonal diversity was possibly underestimated. The number of AZD1222 recipients seropositive at baseline was only five or six. There were repertoire samples only from the period after the peak T cell response.

Sequences were derived from peripheral blood, sampled on day 0 of MenACWY control vaccination. The chain joins TRBV3-1 (or the pseudogene TRBV3-2) to TRBJ1-2, with a possible D match to TRBD1 (6 bases). The receptor comes from an adult in good health. The CDR3 nucleotides are TGTGCCAGCAGCCGACAGGAGGGTTATGGCTACACCTTC. Translated: CASSRQEGYGYTF.